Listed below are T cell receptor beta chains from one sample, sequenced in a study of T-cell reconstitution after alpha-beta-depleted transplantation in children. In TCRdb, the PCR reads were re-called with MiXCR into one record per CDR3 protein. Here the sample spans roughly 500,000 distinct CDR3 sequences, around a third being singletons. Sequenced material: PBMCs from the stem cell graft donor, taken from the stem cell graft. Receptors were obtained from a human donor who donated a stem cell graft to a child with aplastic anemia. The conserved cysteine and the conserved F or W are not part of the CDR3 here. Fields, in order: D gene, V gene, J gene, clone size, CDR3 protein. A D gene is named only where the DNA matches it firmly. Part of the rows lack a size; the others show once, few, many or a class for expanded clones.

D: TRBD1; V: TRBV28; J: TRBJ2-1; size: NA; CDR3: ASSSQGQGSYNEQF
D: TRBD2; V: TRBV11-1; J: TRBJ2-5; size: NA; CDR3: ASSLFGGRGSVGRETQY
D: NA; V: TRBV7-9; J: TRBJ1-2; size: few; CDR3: ASSLGAGGPANYGYT
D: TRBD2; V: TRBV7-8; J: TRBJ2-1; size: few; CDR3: ASSFSTSGINEQF
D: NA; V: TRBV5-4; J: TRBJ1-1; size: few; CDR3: ASSLEGRDDTEAF
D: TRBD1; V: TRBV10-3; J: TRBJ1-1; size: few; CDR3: AISRTGTGDTEAF
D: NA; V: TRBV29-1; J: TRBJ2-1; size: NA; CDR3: SVEDGGYQF
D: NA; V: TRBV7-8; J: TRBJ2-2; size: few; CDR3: ASSAQVPGELF
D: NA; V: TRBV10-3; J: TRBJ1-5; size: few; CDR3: AISYSSNQPQH
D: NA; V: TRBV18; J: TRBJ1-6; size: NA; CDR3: ASSPQGYDSPLH
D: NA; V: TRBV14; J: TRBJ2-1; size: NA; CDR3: ASSQDGTHNEQF
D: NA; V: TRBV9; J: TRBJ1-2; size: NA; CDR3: ASSVASPVRQDGYT
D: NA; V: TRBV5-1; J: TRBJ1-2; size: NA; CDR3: ASSLLIQGGST
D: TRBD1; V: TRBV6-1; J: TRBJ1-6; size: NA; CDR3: ASIRLQGVWNSPLH
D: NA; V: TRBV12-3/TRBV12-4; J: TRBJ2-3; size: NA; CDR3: ASNYGGTDTQY
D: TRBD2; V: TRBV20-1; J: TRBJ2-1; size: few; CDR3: SARGSGRAYNEQF
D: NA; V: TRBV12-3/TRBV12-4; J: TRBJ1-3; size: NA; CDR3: ASCGGGGNTIY
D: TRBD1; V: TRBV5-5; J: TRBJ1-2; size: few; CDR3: ASSWTGEEYGYT
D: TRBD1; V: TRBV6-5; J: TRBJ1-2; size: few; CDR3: ASSYETLTGDGYT
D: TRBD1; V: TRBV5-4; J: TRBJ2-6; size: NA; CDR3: ASSHRDRGNVLT
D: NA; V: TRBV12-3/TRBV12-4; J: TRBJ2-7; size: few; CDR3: ASSLGSIGNEQY
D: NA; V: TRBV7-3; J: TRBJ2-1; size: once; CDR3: ASSFGQGYYNEQF
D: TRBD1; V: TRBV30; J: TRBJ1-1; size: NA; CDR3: AWSEPGGWSEAF
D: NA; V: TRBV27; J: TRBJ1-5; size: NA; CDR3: ASSLAYPTNQPQH